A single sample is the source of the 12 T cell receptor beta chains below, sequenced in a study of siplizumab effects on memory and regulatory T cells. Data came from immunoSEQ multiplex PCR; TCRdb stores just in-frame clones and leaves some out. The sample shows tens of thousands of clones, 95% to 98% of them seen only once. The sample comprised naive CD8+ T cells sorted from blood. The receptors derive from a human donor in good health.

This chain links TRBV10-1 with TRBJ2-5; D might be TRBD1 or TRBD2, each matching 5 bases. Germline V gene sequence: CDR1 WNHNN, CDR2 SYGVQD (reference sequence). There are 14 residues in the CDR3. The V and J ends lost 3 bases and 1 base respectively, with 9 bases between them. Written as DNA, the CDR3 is TGCGCCAGCAGTGACCGAGGGACCCAAGAGACCCAGTACTTC. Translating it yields CASSDRGTQETQYF.

CDR3: CASSLGTGGVEEQFF. CDR3 DNA: TGCGCCAGCAGCCTGGGAACAGGGGGGGTAGAAGAGCAGTTCTTC. The J gene is TRBJ2-1, the V gene TRBV5-1; maybe TRBD1 (8 bases). CDR3 length equals 15 residues. Looked up from germline, CDR1 is SGHRS and CDR2 is YFSETQ. V was clipped by 4 bases and J by 10 bases, with 21 bases between them.

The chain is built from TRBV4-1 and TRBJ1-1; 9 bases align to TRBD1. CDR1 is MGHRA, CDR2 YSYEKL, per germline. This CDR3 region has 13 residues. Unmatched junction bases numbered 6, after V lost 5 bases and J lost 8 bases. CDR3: CASSIQGALEAFF. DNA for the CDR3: TGCGCCAGCAGCATACAGGGGGCGCTGGAAGCTTTCTTT.

DNA of the CDR3: TGTGCCAGCAGTTTTGAGTGGGATACGCAGTATTTT. As protein: CASSFEWDTQYF. The chain is built from TRBV6-1 and TRBJ2-3; no reliable D call. Germline loops: CDR1 MNHNS, CDR2 SASEGT. CDR3 size: 12 residues. Trimming removed 5 bases from V and 6 bases from J, with 9 bases in between.

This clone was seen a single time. The CDR3 DNA reads as TGTGCCAGCAGTCCCGGACAGGGATACGAGCAGTACTTC. It is translated as CASSPGQGYEQYF. This sequence joins TRBV27 and TRBJ2-7; TRBD1 aligns across 8 bases. Trimming took 5 bases from V and 4 from J; bases not matched to a gene: 4. Germline lookup yields CDR1 MNHEY and CDR2 SMNVEV (reference sequence). The CDR3 runs 13 residues.

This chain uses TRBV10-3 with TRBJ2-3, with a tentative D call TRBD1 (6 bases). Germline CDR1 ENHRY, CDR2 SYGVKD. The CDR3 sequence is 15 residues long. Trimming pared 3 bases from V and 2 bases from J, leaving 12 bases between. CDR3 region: CAISDLGQITDTQYF. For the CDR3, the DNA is TGTGCCATCAGTGACCTTGGACAGATCACAGATACGCAGTATTTT.

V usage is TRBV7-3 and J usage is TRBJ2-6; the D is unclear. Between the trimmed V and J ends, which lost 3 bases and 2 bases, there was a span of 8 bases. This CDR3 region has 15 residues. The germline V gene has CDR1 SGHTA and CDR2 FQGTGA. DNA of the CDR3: TGTGCCAGCAGCTTGATCGGCCCTGGGGCCAACGTCCTGACTTTC. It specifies CASSLIGPGANVLTF.

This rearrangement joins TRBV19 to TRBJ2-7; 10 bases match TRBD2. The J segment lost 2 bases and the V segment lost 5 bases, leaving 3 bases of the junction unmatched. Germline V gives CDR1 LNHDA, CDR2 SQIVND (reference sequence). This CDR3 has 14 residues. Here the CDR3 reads CASSEAGGPYEQYF. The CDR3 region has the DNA TGTGCCAGTAGTGAAGCGGGGGGGCCCTACGAGCAGTACTTC.

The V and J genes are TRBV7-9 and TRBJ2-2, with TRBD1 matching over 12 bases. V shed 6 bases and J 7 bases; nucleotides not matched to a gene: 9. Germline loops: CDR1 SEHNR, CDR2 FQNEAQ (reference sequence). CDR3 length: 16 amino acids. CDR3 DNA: TGTGCCAGCAGGGACCCGGGACAGGGGGCGATCGGGGAGCTGTTTTTT. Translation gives CASRDPGQGAIGELFF.

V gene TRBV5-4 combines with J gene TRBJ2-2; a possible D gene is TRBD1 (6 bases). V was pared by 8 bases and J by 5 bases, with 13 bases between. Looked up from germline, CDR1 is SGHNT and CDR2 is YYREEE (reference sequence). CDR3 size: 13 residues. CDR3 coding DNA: TGTGCCAGACAGGGTATACCGACCGGGGAGCTGTTTTTT. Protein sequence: CARQGIPTGELFF.

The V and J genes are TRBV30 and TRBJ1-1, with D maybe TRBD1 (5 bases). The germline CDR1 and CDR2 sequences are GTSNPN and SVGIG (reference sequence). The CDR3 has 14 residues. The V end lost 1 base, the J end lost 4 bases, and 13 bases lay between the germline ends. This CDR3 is CAWSGPDGATEAFF. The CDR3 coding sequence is TGTGCCTGGAGTGGGCCCGACGGGGCCACTGAAGCTTTCTTT.

The CDR3 DNA is TGCGCCAGCAGCTTGGGAGGGGGCACAGATACGCAGTATTTT. Encoded protein: CASSLGGGTDTQYF. The chain joins TRBV5-1 to TRBJ2-3, with D perhaps TRBD1 or TRBD2 (5 bases each). The CDR3 is 14 amino acids. Germline values: CDR1 SGHRS, CDR2 YFSETQ. Trimming took off 0 bases at V and 1 base at J, with 6 bases between the two ends.